This T cell receptor beta chain emerged from a study of blood T cells in healthy people across ages. A second about 6 to 12 cycle PCR used barcoded and J-beta primers. TCRdb processed the 5' RACE reads anew with MiXCR; each CDR3 protein has one entry. The data show 780,000 or so distinct CDR3 sequences, about 61% seen once. On this clonotype: Its target is unknown.

Notes on the study in general: It was found that TCR beta diversity correlated strongly with the percentage of naive T cells.

V lost 0 bases and J lost 5, with 7 bases in between. The CDR3 has 13 residues. Germline lookup yields CDR1 SGHDN and CDR2 FVKESK. The specimen was blood. This rearrangement joins TRBV14 to TRBJ1-1, with D unresolved. The sequence was obtained from a man aged 35 to 55 in good health. The CDR3 coding sequence is TGTGCCAGCAGCCAAGATTGGGGAACTGAAGCTTTCTTT. It specifies CASSQDWGTEAFF.